This TCR beta chain was sequenced in a study of blood T cell repertoires in COVID-19. As for the study in general: The analysed material was cDNA or gDNA that came from T cells, B-cell-depleted T cells, or PBMCs.

Sequenced by immunoSEQ multiplex PCR; TCRdb stores in-frame clones only, minus some. The table has approximately 190,000 clones, 80% seen once; the top ten hold under 8%. Sequenced: peripheral blood. The sequence was collected from a man in his 60s with acute or convalescent COVID-19.

CDR3 in DNA: TGTGCCAGCCTAAGGGGCACCGCCCAACAAGAGACCCAGTACTTC. Residues: CASLRGTAQQETQYF. The gene calls are TRBV6-5 and TRBJ2-5; D might be TRBD1 (5 bases). Trimming took 8 bases from V and 2 from J, leaving 18 bases between them. Per the germline V gene, CDR1 is MNHEY and CDR2 is SVGAGI. The CDR3 is 15 amino acids.